This T cell receptor beta chain was captured by sequencing in a study of shared T cell receptors in the human thymus (dated by TCRdb to the early 2020s). About the study as a whole: The study investigated the way shared, self-reactive T-cell receptor alpha chains are produced in the human thymus.

As concerns this clone: The antigen it recognizes is unknown. No base quality values were provided; no much bigger clone lies one nucleotide off.

V is cut back by 3 bases and J by 3 bases, with 11 bases in the junction unmatched. Sequences SGHNT (CDR1) and YENEEA (CDR2) are obtained from the germline V gene. There are 18 amino acids in the CDR3, from cysteine to phenylalanine inclusive. Only the CDR3 DNA stays, 54 bases, in frame from base 1. The library was obtained by the immunoSEQ multiplex PCR assay. Here the immuneACCESS table is served through TCRdb, limited to in-frame sequences with V and J called. Missing clones are a known gap in these copies; in checked studies unresolved V genes cover under half, and the rest lacks a known reason. The sample includes 500,000 to 750,000 clones, with approximately 88% observed a single time. The ten largest clones represent roughly 0.0097% of the sample. The same data also went into a second study, on human thymus T cells. The second study's authors report: Donors were immunologically healthy infants undergoing open corrective cardiac surgery for congenital heart defects in Finland. Thymus tissue was obtained as surgical resects removed during corrective cardiac surgery. Both the thymic and the peripheral blood repertoires appeared to show biased V and J gene segment usage. Highly overlapping thymic TCR repertoires among unrelated individuals were reported in the related research. The study described the TCR alpha and beta repertoires in under 10 infant thymus samples and four matching peripheral blood samples. Donor ages ranging from roughly 6 to 244 days were recorded, and roughly six male and a couple of female infants were included in the cohort. Thymocytes were mechanically released from the tissue and were stored as pellets of about 9-33 million cells at -70 degrees C. A QIAsymphony instrument was used to extract genomic DNA from the frozen cell pellets. Using the immunoSEQ multiplex PCR assay, the TCRB and TCRAD loci were amplified from a standardized quantity of quality-controlled genomic DNA. Amplicons spanned the V(D)J region at a length sufficient to cover the CDR3 and identify V and J genes. Amplicon sequencing was performed on an Illumina platform through the commercial immunoSEQ service. Primer bias and sequencing errors were corrected as previously described, and TCRAD and TCRB were defined on the basis of the IMGT database. immunoSEQ Analyzer 3.0 and VDJTools were used for repertoire analysis, which covered basic statistics, V/J segment usage, diversity estimates, rarefaction and pairwise overlap. Chao1, ChaoE, Efron-Thisted, Shannon and inverse Simpson indices were used to estimate diversity, which was also estimated on datasets down-sampled to the smallest sample. Repertoire overlap was determined by strict matching of CDR3 nucleotide sequence, V gene and J gene, and Jaccard-based multidimensional scaling clustering was applied. On average, roughly 800,000 unique TCRB clonotypes were obtained from thymus samples, compared with about 84,000 from blood samples.

This clonotype was sampled from a boy under two years old with a congenital heart defect. Donor details come from another sample of the same person, matched by shared clones. The sequenced sample consisted of thymocytes. The chain is encoded by TRBV11-3 joined to TRBJ2-3; 11 central nucleotides agree with TRBD2. DNA sequence: TGTGCCAGCAGCTTTGCCCTTACCGGGACTAGCGGTACAGATACGCAGTATTTT. It translates as CASSFALTGTSGTDTQYF.